The 27 T cell receptor beta chains below were found in one sample sequenced in a study of identical twins (dated by TCRdb to about 2016). The method was 5' RACE. TCRdb names Illumina HiSeq 2000 as the instrument used. TCRdb trimmed the raw reads at Q25, called clones with MiXCR and kept productive beta chains. Each entry merges the rows of one CDR3 protein and shows their most common DNA and genes. This sample holds a few hundred thousand distinct CDR3 sequences; 15% were observed only once. 0.44% of the sample lies in the top ten. These same records also appear under a second study, on yellow fever vaccine responses in identical twins.

Specimen: CD4+ T cells sorted from blood. The receptors shown here come from a young woman in good health.

This chain uses TRBV20-1 with TRBJ1-1, with 7 nucleotides matching TRBD1. Germline CDR1 is DFQATT and CDR2 is SNEGSKA (reference sequence). The length of the CDR3 is 13 residues. The junction had 12 bases not matched to a gene; V was cut back by 6 bases and J by 8 bases. The CDR3 coding sequence is TGCAGTGCGAAGGGACAGAGTGTGTGGGAAGCTTTCTTT. Amino acids: CSAKGQSVWEAFF.

The V and J genes are TRBV10-3 and TRBJ1-5; possibly TRBD1 for D (5 bases). Trimming shortened V by 4 bases and J by 6 bases, and 13 bases separated the two germline ends. The germline CDR1 and CDR2 sequences are ENHRY and SYGVKD. CDR3 length equals 14 residues. The CDR3 DNA reads as TGTGCCATCAGTGGTCAGGGTGGCGCTCAGCCCCAGCATTTT. Its translation is CAISGQGGAQPQHF.

This clonotype was seen a handful of times. The V gene is TRBV12-3 or TRBV12-4, the J gene TRBJ1-6, with D perhaps matching TRBD1 (5 bases). The V gene lost 8 bases and the J gene lost 6 bases, with 14 bases spanning the gap. The CDR3 is 14 amino acids. CDR3 protein: CASRQPGGNSPLHF. The CDR3 DNA reads as TGTGCCAGCCGGCAGCCCGGGGGTAATTCACCCCTCCACTTT.

The chain uses TRBV10-3 and TRBJ2-6, with D tentatively TRBD1 (6 bases). Trimming shortened V by 6 bases and J by 6 bases, and 9 bases separated the two germline ends. Germline lookup yields CDR1 ENHRY and CDR2 SYGVKD. This CDR3 contains 13 residues. The CDR3 sequence: CAIREGQANVLTF. CDR3 nucleotides: TGTGCCATCAGAGAGGGACAGGCCAACGTCCTGACTTTC.

The chain uses TRBV7-6 and TRBJ1-1, with no clear D. The CDR3 covers 15 residues. Trimming took off 5 bases at V and 0 bases at J, with 13 bases between the two ends. The germline CDR1 and CDR2 sequences are SGHVS and FNYEAQ. The DNA of the CDR3 is TGTGCCAGCAGCCTTACTAGGGAGATGAACACTGAAGCTTTCTTT. Residues: CASSLTREMNTEAFF.

The chain employs TRBV2 and TRBJ2-7, with TRBD1 matching 8 bases. CDR1 is SNHLY, CDR2 FYNNEI, per germline. The CDR3 has 14 residues. The ends lost 4 bases at V and 7 bases at J; junction bases unmatched: 9. The chain's CDR3 is CASSGDRPAGEQYF. Written as DNA, the CDR3 is TGTGCCAGCAGTGGGGACAGGCCGGCCGGGGAGCAGTACTTC.

This clonotype was recorded a few times. The rearrangement links TRBV20-1 to TRBJ2-5; 8 nucleotides match TRBD2. V was pared by 0 bases and J by 2 bases, with 5 bases of the junction left unmatched. The CDR3 sequence is 15 residues long. CDR1 DFQATT and CDR2 SNEGSKA come from the germline V gene (reference sequence). CDR3 sequence: CSARDSGDLQETQYF. The CDR3 DNA sequence: TGCAGTGCTAGAGATAGCGGGGATCTTCAAGAGACCCAGTACTTC.

The chain has TRBV5-1 and TRBJ2-1; 15 bases agree with TRBD2. Germline-derived CDR1 and CDR2 are SGHRS and YFSETQ. After removal of 4 bases from V and 8 bases from J, the junction contained 7 bases not matched to a gene. The CDR3 has 16 amino acids. The CDR3 loop is CASSAGLAGGLYEQFF. In nucleotides, the CDR3 is TGCGCCAGCAGCGCCGGACTAGCGGGGGGGCTCTATGAGCAGTTCTTC.

The chain links TRBV7-9 to TRBJ1-4; D is unresolved. Per germline, CDR1 SEHNR and CDR2 FQNEAQ (reference sequence). CDR3 length: 13 amino acids. Between the trimmed V and J ends, which lost 6 bases and 5 bases, there was a span of 10 bases. CDR3 protein: CASSRDANEKLFF. Here the CDR3 DNA reads TGTGCCAGCAGTCGCGACGCGAATGAAAAACTGTTTTTT.

A few counts support this clonotype. The J gene is TRBJ1-6, the V gene TRBV3-1; D remains unclear. Per germline, CDR1 LGHDT and CDR2 YNNKEL (reference sequence). Trimming took 1 base from V and 12 from J, leaving 10 bases between them. This CDR3 spans 13 amino acids. For the CDR3, the DNA is TGTGCCAGCAGCCAAGGGCGCAGACAACCCCTCCACTTT. Its translation is CASSQGRRQPLHF.

In its sample, this clonotype was seen a few times. The chain combines TRBV28 with TRBJ1-4; 7 positions agree with TRBD1. Trimming cost V 9 bases and J 7 bases; bases outside gene matches: 5. Germline V gene lookup returns CDR1 MDHEN and CDR2 SYDVKM. There are 12 residues in the CDR3. The CDR3 DNA follows: TGTGCCAGTAAACAGGGGAGTGAAAAACTGTTTTTT. It encodes CASKQGSEKLFF. The whole variable domain, filled in from reference TRBV28 and TRBJ1-4, reads DVKVTQSSRYLVKRTGEKVFLECVQDMDHENMFWYRQDPGLGLRLIYFSYDVKMKEKGDIPEGYSVSREKKERFSLILESASTNQTSMYLCASKQGSEKLFFGSGTQLSVL.

The chain combines TRBV5-5 with TRBJ2-7, with TRBD1 identical over 7 bases. This CDR3 has 15 amino acids. Germline V gene sequence: CDR1 SGHKS, CDR2 YYEKEE (reference sequence). V lost 4 bases, J lost 0 bases, and 7 bases stayed unmatched. In DNA form, the CDR3 reads TGTGCCAGCAGCCTACGGGACAGTAACTCCTACGAGCAGTACTTC. Its protein is CASSLRDSNSYEQYF.

This clonotype turned up a few times. This sequence joins TRBV10-3 and TRBJ2-1; D is uncertain. CDR3 length: 14 residues. Between the trimmed V and J ends, which lost 5 bases and 6 bases, there was a span of 14 bases. Germline-derived CDR1 and CDR2 are ENHRY and SYGVKD. The CDR3 reads CAISRVGAGNEQFF. CDR3 sequence (DNA): TGTGCCATCAGTCGGGTTGGCGCCGGCAATGAGCAGTTCTTC.

The chain is built from TRBV7-8 and TRBJ2-3, with TRBD2 matching over 12 bases. V shed 0 bases, J shed 0 bases, and the junction held 1 base outside the gene matches. This CDR3 region has 17 residues. Germline-derived CDR1 and CDR2 are SGHVS and FQNEAQ. The CDR3, as DNA: TGTGCCAGCAGCTTAGCAGGACTAGCGGGAAGCACAGATACGCAGTATTTT. Its protein is CASSLAGLAGSTDTQYF.

The table lists this clonotype with a few counts. Relative to the germline gene, one junction end is altered; a read error may explain this. J is TRBJ2-5 and V is TRBV5-1, with no clear D. Germline CDR1 is SGHRS and CDR2 is YFSETQ. This CDR3 spans 15 amino acids. CDR3 sequence: CASSLDTGNQETQYF. In DNA form, the CDR3 reads TGCGCCAGCAGTTTGGATACTGGGAATCAAGAGACCCAGTACTTC.

The DNA of the CDR3 is TGTGCCAGTATCCCAGGGGCCACGGACACTGAAGCTTTCTTT. It is translated as CASIPGATDTEAFF. The chain combines TRBV19 with TRBJ1-1; D might be TRBD1 (6 bases). This CDR3 spans 14 amino acids. V was cut by 7 bases and J by 3 bases, with 15 bases left in between. The germline gives CDR1 LNHDA, CDR2 SQIVND (reference sequence).

This clonotype was counted only a few times. Written as DNA, the CDR3 is TGCAGTGTGGCGCGGGAGAAGTATGGGTTTGAAGATACGCAGTATTTT. The encoded protein is CSVAREKYGFEDTQYF. V is TRBV20-1 and J is TRBJ2-3, with 7 bases aligning to TRBD2. CDR1 and CDR2 from the germline V gene are DFQATT and SNEGSKA (reference sequence). CDR3 length: 16 amino acids. Germline trimming cut 7 bases from V and 5 bases from J; bases unmatched to any gene: 18.

This clonotype was detected only a few times. The CDR3: CASSPTGEAYEQYF. In DNA form, the CDR3 reads TGTGCCAGCAGCCCAACGGGGGAAGCCTACGAGCAGTACTTC. The chain combines TRBV28 with TRBJ2-7; D may be TRBD2 (6 bases). The V and J ends lost 6 bases and 2 bases respectively, with 14 bases between them. The germline CDR1 and CDR2 sequences are MDHEN and SYDVKM. The CDR3 runs 14 residues.

The sample holds a few counts of this clonotype. The genes are TRBV11-2 and TRBJ2-1, with 16 bases lining up with TRBD2. With 5 bases clipped from V and 6 bases from J, the junction kept 13 bases outside the gene matches. There are 19 residues in the CDR3. CDR1 is SGHAT, CDR2 FQNNGV, per germline. The CDR3 protein is CASSKKPGLAGGPSNEQFF. The CDR3 DNA reads TGTGCCAGCAGCAAGAAACCGGGACTAGCGGGGGGGCCGTCCAATGAGCAGTTCTTC.

The genes are TRBV10-3 and TRBJ2-7; D perhaps matches TRBD1 (5 bases). Germline lookup yields CDR1 ENHRY and CDR2 SYGVKD. The V gene lost 6 bases and the J gene lost 0 bases, with 9 bases spanning the gap. CDR3 length: 13 amino acids. The CDR3 loop is CAISKTDSYEQYF. The CDR3 nucleotides are TGTGCCATCAGCAAGACAGACTCCTACGAGCAGTACTTC.

The genes are TRBV7-2 and TRBJ2-1; 7 nucleotides match TRBD1. The germline V gene has CDR1 SGHTA and CDR2 FQGNSA. The trim removed 3 bases at V and 8 bases at J, leaving 4 bases unmatched. The CDR3 contains 13 residues. CDR3 protein: CASSFRQGDEQFF. The CDR3 DNA is TGTGCCAGCAGCTTTCGTCAGGGGGATGAGCAGTTCTTC.

The chain recombines TRBV3-1 with TRBJ2-7; the D is unclear. The V end was cut by 2 bases, the J end by 0 bases, with 5 bases between. The CDR3 consists of 13 residues. Germline CDR1 LGHDT, CDR2 YNNKEL (reference sequence). The CDR3 DNA reads as TGTGCCAGCAGCCAATCAGTCTCCTACGAGCAGTACGTC. It encodes CASSQSVSYEQYV.

The chain has TRBV5-5 and TRBJ2-7, with 7 bases matching TRBD1. Trimming removed 2 bases from V and 3 bases from J; junction bases left unmatched: 14. The germline CDR1 and CDR2 sequences are SGHKS and YYEKEE (reference sequence). The CDR3 is 17 amino acids. CDR3: CASSLAPGQGVNYEQYV. CDR3 DNA: TGTGCCAGCAGCTTAGCCCCGGGCCAGGGGGTTAACTACGAGCAGTACGTC.

This clonotype was recorded a few times. The rearrangement joins TRBV20-1 to TRBJ2-1; 13 bases agree with TRBD2. The junction had 6 bases not matched to a gene; V was cut back by 2 bases and J by 5 bases. The CDR3 covers 16 residues. In germline, CDR1 is DFQATT, CDR2 SNEGSKA (reference sequence). This chain's CDR3 is CSARRTSGGTHNEQFF. The CDR3 nucleotides are TGCAGTGCTAGAAGGACTAGCGGGGGCACACACAATGAGCAGTTCTTC.

This clonotype was picked up a small number of times. This chain links TRBV20-1 with TRBJ1-4; D is undetermined. Trimming took off 1 base at V and 7 bases at J, with 13 bases between the two ends. Germline CDR1 reads DFQATT; CDR2 reads SNEGSKA (reference sequence). The CDR3 contains 14 residues. CDR3 sequence reads: CSARARTVSEKLFF. CDR3 DNA sequence: TGCAGTGCTAGAGCGAGAACCGTTTCTGAAAAACTGTTTTTT.

This clonotype occurred many times. V gene TRBV7-6 combines with J gene TRBJ2-1; maybe TRBD1 (6 bases). The CDR3 is 14 amino acids. V lost 5 bases, J lost 4 bases, and 12 bases lay in between. The germline V gene encodes CDR1 SGHVS and CDR2 FNYEAQ. CDR3 DNA sequence: TGTGCCAGCAGCCTTGGGGGCCTGTACAATGAGCAGTTCTTC. Protein sequence: CASSLGGLYNEQFF.

This clonotype was picked up a small number of times. V is TRBV12-3 or TRBV12-4 and J is TRBJ2-1, with TRBD1 identical over 8 bases. V was pared by 7 bases and J by 5 bases, with 13 bases of the junction left unmatched. The CDR3 runs 16 residues. CDR3 in DNA: TGTGCCAGCACCAAGGTCGGGACAGGTACGCACAATGAGCAGTTCTTC. Translated, it gives CASTKVGTGTHNEQFF.